Listed below are T cell receptor beta chains from one sample, sequenced in a study of identical twins. One entry per CDR3 protein results from TCRdb running MiXCR on the 5' RACE reads. The repertoire holds some 760,000 distinct CDR3 sequences, 15% to 20% seen once, with roughly 14% in the top ten. This same sample was also part of a study on T cells expressing NK-cell markers.

The sequencing input was PBMCs. These receptors were collected from a woman under 30 in good health. The conserved cysteine and the conserved F or W are not part of the CDR3 here. Fields, in order: J gene, clone size, V gene, CDR3 protein. Clone size is shown for a subset of rows, as once, few, many or a class of expanded clone.

TRBJ2-7	NA	TRBV18	ASPPWAGKRRSYEQY
TRBJ2-7	few	TRBV20-1	SARLVAVEQY
TRBJ2-7	NA	TRBV12-3/TRBV12-4	AILNLVSSYEQY
TRBJ2-5	NA	TRBV5-1	ASSLWRSSQETQY
TRBJ2-5	NA	TRBV20-1	SARDPRGLGETQY
TRBJ2-7	NA	TRBV20-1	SALITGRRQY
TRBJ1-5	few	TRBV6-6	ASSYEGQPQH
TRBJ1-2	few	TRBV14	ASSVHPLRGGGYT
TRBJ2-5	NA	TRBV15	ATSRMGIETQY
TRBJ1-2	NA	TRBV10-3	AIKAVSNYGYT
TRBJ2-1	few	TRBV5-1	ASSSGLAGFSYNEQF
TRBJ2-7	NA	TRBV15	ATSRRDLEQY
TRBJ1-1	few	TRBV5-1	ASSLEAAAEAF
TRBJ2-3	NA	TRBV12-3/TRBV12-4	ASSDLAGAQNTQY
TRBJ2-2	NA	TRBV29-1	SALRGQGGELF
TRBJ2-7	NA	TRBV6-1	ASIVRLFASTSSYEQY
TRBJ2-3	NA	TRBV10-3	AIRGQGGDTQY
TRBJ2-5	NA	TRBV6-1	ASSSGISETQY
TRBJ2-1	NA	TRBV9	ASRGSPRDRGSNEQF
TRBJ2-1	NA	TRBV7-8	ASSLVGPAYNEQF
TRBJ1-2	NA	TRBV3-1	ASSQESAGRNT
TRBJ2-5	NA	TRBV25-1	ASTDRLRGETQY
TRBJ2-7	NA	TRBV4-2	ASSPTFDIYEQY
TRBJ2-4	NA	TRBV6-1	ASRTSNENIQY
TRBJ1-2	few	TRBV20-1	SAEDRGLYGYT
TRBJ2-1	NA	TRBV29-1	SVERRGYGEQF
TRBJ1-2	few	TRBV3-1	ASSPWTDYGYT
TRBJ1-5	many	TRBV5-1	ASSLYGGGNQPQH
TRBJ2-1	few	TRBV5-1	ASSAGREDNEQF
TRBJ1-1	NA	TRBV2	ASTGDSGTEAF
TRBJ2-7	NA	TRBV5-1	ASSWMDITYEQY
TRBJ2-3	few	TRBV7-2	ASSLYLAGRADTQY
TRBJ1-2	many	TRBV6-5	ASSYSARVYYGYT
TRBJ2-1	NA	TRBV12-5	ASGLVRGTGENNEQF
TRBJ2-1	NA	TRBV29-1	SVGGEGYNEQF
TRBJ2-3	few	TRBV5-1	ASNHRQHTDTQY
TRBJ2-1	few	TRBV20-1	SARTGGEHLSYNEQF
TRBJ2-1	few	TRBV12-3/TRBV12-4	ASSRGRDYNEQF
TRBJ1-6	few	TRBV12-3/TRBV12-4	ASSLRGLNSPLH
TRBJ2-3	NA	TRBV9	ASSVGSSRDTQY
TRBJ2-1	NA	TRBV14	ASSQEWDRDYRKQF
TRBJ1-2	once	TRBV6-1	ASRNRETSGDT
TRBJ2-3	few	TRBV9	ASSARLAGGSPDTQY
TRBJ2-5	many	TRBV5-1	ASSLVNEKETQY
TRBJ2-7	NA	TRBV5-1	ASSLIETYEQY
TRBJ2-1	few	TRBV5-1	ASSFAPGDNEQF
TRBJ2-5	NA	TRBV5-1	ASSLFDETQY